This T cell receptor beta chain derives from a study of control samples from healthy donors and cancer patients. Assay used: immunoSEQ multiplex PCR; TCRdb lists only in-frame clones, some missing. The sample has around 130,000 clones, approximately 90% seen once. This receptor was taken from a man aged 25-40 years in good health. Sample: blood.

In DNA form, the CDR3 reads TGTGCCAGCAGTCGCCGTACGGGTTACACTGAAGCTTTCTTT. It yields the protein CASSRRTGYTEAFF. The chain employs TRBV14 and TRBJ1-1; D is unresolved. The CDR3 is 14 amino acids. Germline V gives CDR1 SGHDN, CDR2 FVKESK. V shed 6 bases and J shed 3 bases, with 14 bases lying between them.